This TCR beta chain was identified in a study of graft-versus-host responses after intestinal transplantation. About the study: Transplants were multivisceral, liver-intestinal, or isolated intestinal.

Measured with immunoSEQ multiplex PCR; TCRdb has only the in-frame clones, and not every one. The sample consists of tens of thousands of clones, 85% to 95% of them appearing once. With regard to this clone: What it binds is unknown.

Germline V gives CDR1 SGHNT, CDR2 YYREEE (reference sequence). Trimming shortened V by 4 bases and J by 8 bases, and 7 bases separated the two germline ends. The CDR3 contains 11 residues. This clonotype originated in a human donor who was the organ donor for an intestinal transplant. The chain carries TRBV5-4 and TRBJ2-4; D is uncertain. Specimen: unstimulated CD8+ T cells sorted from spleen or lymph node cells, collected before transplant. CDR3 DNA sequence: TGTGCCAGCAGCCGCGGAGACATTCAGTACTTC. Translating it yields CASSRGDIQYF.